What follows is one T cell receptor beta chain and its context. This sample includes further DNA sequences coding for the same CDR3. The data belong to a study of cytotoxic CD8 clonotypes in ibrutinib-treated CLL. Trimming left V 5 bases short and J 0 bases short, with 5 bases between. Germline values: CDR1 SGHTA, CDR2 FQGNSA. CDR3 size: 12 residues. Profiling relied on immunoSEQ multiplex PCR, and the TCRdb table lists in-frame clones only, not all of them. The sample records just over 65,000 clones, about 63% being singletons. The sequence came from a human donor with chronic lymphocytic leukemia. This sequence joins TRBV7-2 and TRBJ2-7; no reliable D call. The sample consisted of PBMCs, taken after 12 months of ibrutinib treatment. The CDR3 DNA sequence: TGTGCCAGCAGCCCTGGCTCCTACGAGCAGTACTTC. Translated: CASSPGSYEQYF.